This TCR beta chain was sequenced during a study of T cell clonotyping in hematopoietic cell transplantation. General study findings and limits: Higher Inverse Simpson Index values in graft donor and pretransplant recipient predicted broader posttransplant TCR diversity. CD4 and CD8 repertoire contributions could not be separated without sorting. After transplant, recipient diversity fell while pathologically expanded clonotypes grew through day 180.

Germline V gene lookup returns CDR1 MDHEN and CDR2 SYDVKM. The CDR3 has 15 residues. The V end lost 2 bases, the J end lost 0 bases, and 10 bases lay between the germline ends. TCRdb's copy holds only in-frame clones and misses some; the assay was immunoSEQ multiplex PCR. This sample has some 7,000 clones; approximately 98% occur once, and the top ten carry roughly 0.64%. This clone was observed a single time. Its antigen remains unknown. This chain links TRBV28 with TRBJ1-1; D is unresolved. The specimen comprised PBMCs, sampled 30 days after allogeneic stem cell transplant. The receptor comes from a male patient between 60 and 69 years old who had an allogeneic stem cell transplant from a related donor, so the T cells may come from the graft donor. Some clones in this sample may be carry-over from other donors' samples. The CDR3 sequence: CASSLPARMNTEAFF. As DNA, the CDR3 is TGTGCCAGCAGTTTACCAGCCAGGATGAACACTGAAGCTTTCTTT.